This TCR beta chain was identified during a study of cytomegalovirus exposure and HLA in healthy donors. Study-level background: There were 117 million unique TCR beta sequences, drawn from about 180 million T cells, in an earlier analysis. General study findings and limits: The study found most TCR sequences rare, yet found some public TCRs in many donors. Overall, about 160 TCR beta chains were annotated as cytomegalovirus-associated.

The CDR3 covers 13 residues. The germline V and J ends were trimmed by 6 bases and 7 bases, with 15 bases remaining between them. CDR1 and CDR2 (germline): MDHEN, SYDVKM. Researchers ran the PCR with 60 Vbeta and 13 Jbeta primers. The repertoire was sequenced with immunoSEQ multiplex PCR; TCRdb's copy has only in-frame clones and lacks some. The sample holds 25,000 to 35,000 clones. With regard to this clone: Antigen: not known.

The origin of this receptor is a woman in her 40s in good health and CMV-seropositive. The sample consisted of PBMCs. The chain joins TRBV28 to TRBJ1-2; D is perhaps TRBD1 (6 bases). This chain's CDR3 is CASSTGIGRGYTF. The DNA for the CDR3 is TGTGCCAGCAGCACAGGGATCGGGCGTGGCTACACCTTC.